This TCR beta chain was captured in a study of T cell responses to AZD1222 COVID-19 vaccine. The V gene end was trimmed by 6 bases and the J gene end by 6 bases; junction bases not matched to a gene: 9. The CDR3 has 15 amino acids. Germline CDR1 MNHNY, CDR2 SVGAGI (reference sequence). Only in-frame clones appear in the TCRdb table, and some are missing; sequencing was by immunoSEQ multiplex PCR. The sample yields 95,000 to 120,000 clones, more than 70% seen once. The source is an adult in good health. This specimen consisted of peripheral blood, obtained on day 0 of MenACWY control vaccination. The chain joins TRBV6-6 to TRBJ2-1, with TRBD1 identical over 9 bases. CDR3: CASRDPGTGINEQFF. The CDR3 DNA reads as TGTGCCAGCAGGGACCCCGGGACAGGGATCAATGAGCAGTTCTTC.